This T cell receptor beta chain was identified in a study of T cell responses to AZD1222 COVID-19 vaccine. Study information: It was second doses at about 4 or about 12 weeks that were pooled.

Per germline, CDR1 SNHLY and CDR2 FYNNEI. There are 10 residues in the CDR3. Trimming took off 6 bases at V and 7 bases at J, with 7 bases between the two ends. Method: immunoSEQ multiplex PCR; TCRdb's copy keeps in-frame clones and lacks some. The data contain tens of thousands of clones, just over 90% of them seen just once; the ten biggest clones take up 22%. About this clone itself: Its antigen is unidentified.

Study-wide findings and caveats: Recipients of AZD1222 seropositive at baseline numbered only 5 to 7.

This receptor was obtained from an adult in good health. The chain employs TRBV2 and TRBJ2-7; D ambiguous. The specimen was peripheral blood, collected on day 0 of AZD1222 vaccination. The CDR3 DNA reads as TGTGCCAGCAGCATCCAAGAGCAGTACTTC. This sequence encodes CASSIQEQYF.